This paragraph reports one T cell receptor beta chain. Its antigen is still unknown. TCRdb's table, derived via immunoSEQ multiplex PCR, lists solely in-frame clones and lacks some. The sample carries some 12,000 clones, 70% to 80% recorded once. The time point here: after neoadjuvant nivolumab, at surgical resection. Patients had newly diagnosed, untreated stage II-IVA oral cavity squamous cell carcinoma. These oral cavity squamous cell carcinomas were HPV-negative and locally advanced. This sample is drawn from a study of neoadjuvant anti-PD-1 for oral cavity cancer. Background on the study: Patients without progression got a fourth dose around day 43.

The CDR3 sequence is 15 residues long. In germline, CDR1 is ENHRY, CDR2 SYGVKD. The V segment lost 7 bases and the J segment 3 bases; nucleotides outside the gene matches: 9. Overall study results and limits: Higher pretreatment Treg/Th17 ratios tracked higher pretreatment blood clonality.

J is TRBJ2-3 and V is TRBV10-3; 8 bases match TRBD2. The TCR originated in a person aged 35-80 years with oral cavity squamous cell carcinoma. Specimen: PBMCs, collected after nivolumab (anti-PD-1) treatment. The CDR3 region has the DNA TGTGCCATCATGGGTCGAGCGGGAGATACAGATACGCAGTATTTT. Translating gives CAIMGRAGDTDTQYF.